A single sample gave rise to the 5 T cell receptor beta chains below, sequenced in a study of T cells in localized non-small cell lung cancer. Using immunoSEQ multiplex PCR, the repertoire was profiled, and TCRdb retains in-frame clones only, with some absent. The sample yields 70,000 to 95,000 clones, approximately 91% seen once. Material: PBMCs, obtained before any cancer treatment. The receptors stem from a woman aged 40-70 years with stage II squamous cell lung carcinoma.

V usage is TRBV30 and J usage is TRBJ1-1, with D hard to call. Trimming took off 4 bases at V and 5 bases at J, with 17 bases between the two ends. The CDR3 runs to 14 residues. Germline V gene sequence: CDR1 GTSNPN, CDR2 SVGIG (reference sequence). CDR3 sequence (DNA): TGTGCCTGGAACAAAGCCTCGGTAGTAACTGAAGCTTTCTTT. It codes for CAWNKASVVTEAFF.

In this sample, this clone turned up once. The CDR3 spells CASSLDPLPGGVQFF. As DNA, the CDR3 is TGTGCCAGCAGCTTGGACCCCCTTCCTGGGGGGGTGCAGTTCTTC. The rearrangement uses TRBV5-4 and TRBJ2-1; TRBD2 agrees at 7 bases. From germline, CDR1 is SGHNT and CDR2 YYREEE (reference sequence). CDR3 length equals 15 residues. V gave up 0 bases and J gave up 12 bases; unmatched junction bases: 12.

The chain combines TRBV4-1 with TRBJ1-4; 7 bases line up with TRBD1. V lost 3 bases and J lost 8; bases outside the gene matches: 12. The CDR3 is 16 residues long. Germline CDR1 reads MGHRA; CDR2 reads YSYEKL. The CDR3 protein is CASSHNRGRGDEKLFF. CDR3 bases: TGCGCCAGCAGCCACAACAGGGGCAGGGGGGACGAAAAACTGTTTTTT.

There are a few counts of this clone. This sequence joins TRBV4-1 and TRBJ2-4; D gene unclear. The germline CDR1 and CDR2 sequences are MGHRA and YSYEKL. Trimming left V 1 base short and J 3 bases short, with 19 bases between. The CDR3 is made up of 18 amino acids. Here the CDR3 DNA reads TGCGCCAGCAGCCAAGGGGCCATAGAGTCAAGGGTCAAAAACATTCAGTACTTC. Amino acid sequence: CASSQGAIESRVKNIQYF.

This chain connects TRBV18 to TRBJ1-4, with unresolved D. In germline, CDR1 is KGHSH, CDR2 LQKENI. This CDR3 contains 14 residues. Trimming stripped 3 bases from V and 3 bases from J, with 8 bases between. The CDR3 region is CASSPAGPNEKLFF. The CDR3 DNA sequence: TGTGCCAGCTCACCGGCAGGCCCTAATGAAAAACTGTTTTTT.